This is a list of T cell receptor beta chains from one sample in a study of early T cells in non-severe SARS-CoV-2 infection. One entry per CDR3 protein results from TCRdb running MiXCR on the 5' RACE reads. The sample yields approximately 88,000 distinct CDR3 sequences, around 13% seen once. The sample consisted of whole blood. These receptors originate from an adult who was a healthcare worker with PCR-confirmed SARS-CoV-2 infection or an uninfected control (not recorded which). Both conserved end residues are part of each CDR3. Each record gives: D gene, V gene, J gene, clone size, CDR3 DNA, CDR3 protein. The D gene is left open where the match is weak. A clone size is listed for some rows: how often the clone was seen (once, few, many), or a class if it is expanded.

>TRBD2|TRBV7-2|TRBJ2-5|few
TGTGCCAGCAGCCTAAACGAGGGGCGGGGGTTAACCCAGTACTTC
CASSLNEGRGLTQYF
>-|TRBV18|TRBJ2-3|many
TGTGCCAGCTCACCAGGGACAGATACGCAGTATTTT
CASSPGTDTQYF
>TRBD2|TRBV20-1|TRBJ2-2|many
TGCAGTGCTAGAGCCCCTGGACTAGCGAACACCGGGGAGCTGTTTTTT
CSARAPGLANTGELFF
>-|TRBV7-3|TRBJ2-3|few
TGTGCCAGCCGACTCAGGAGTCGAAGCACAGATACGCAGTATTTT
CASRLRSRSTDTQYF
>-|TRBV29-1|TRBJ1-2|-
TGCAGCGTTGAAGATCGACGGAACTATGGCTACACCTTC
CSVEDRRNYGYTF
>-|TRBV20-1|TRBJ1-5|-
TGCAGTGCTCATGACAATAATCAGCCCCAGCATTTT
CSAHDNNQPQHF
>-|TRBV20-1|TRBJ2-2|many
TGCAGTGCTAGAGATCAGGGGCTGAACACCGGGGAGCTGTTTTTT
CSARDQGLNTGELFF
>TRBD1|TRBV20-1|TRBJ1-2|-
TGCAGTGCTTCCGGGACAGGGCCTTCATTGGGCTACACCTTC
CSASGTGPSLGYTF
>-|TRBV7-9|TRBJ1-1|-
TGTGCCAGCAGCTCTAAGACGGCTCCCACTGAAGCTTTCTTT
CASSSKTAPTEAFF
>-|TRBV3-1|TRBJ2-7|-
TGTGCCAGCAGCCGAGGCGCGACCTACGAGCAGTACTTC
CASSRGATYEQYF
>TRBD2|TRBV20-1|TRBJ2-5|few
TGCAGTGCGGGGGGGGGCCAAGAGACCCAGTACTTC
CSAGGGQETQYF
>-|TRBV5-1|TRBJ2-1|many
TGCGCCAGCAGCTTGGCCAATGAGCAGTTCTTC
CASSLANEQFF
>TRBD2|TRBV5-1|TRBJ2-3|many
TGCGCCAGCAGCTTTATAGCGGGGACCACAGATACGCAGTATTTT
CASSFIAGTTDTQYF
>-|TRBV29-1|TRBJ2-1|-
TGCAGCGTTGGCCGAGACTCTTTGAATGAGCAGTTCTTC
CSVGRDSLNEQFF
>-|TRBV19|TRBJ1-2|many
TGTGCCAGTATCAACCTAAGGGAGGGAGGCTACACCTTC
CASINLREGGYTF
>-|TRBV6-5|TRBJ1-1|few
TGTGCCAGCAAGTGGACCGGGAATCCTTTTGGAAACACTGAAGCTTTCTTT
CASKWTGNPFGNTEAFF
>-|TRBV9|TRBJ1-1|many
TGTGCCAGCAGCGTGTGGGCAGGGGCCACTGAAGCTTTCTTT
CASSVWAGATEAFF
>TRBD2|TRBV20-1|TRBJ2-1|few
TGCAGTGCTAGGGACGTGGGGCTTCCTATGGGTAGCGGGGGGCCAGCCACCTCCTACAATGAGCAGTTCTTC
CSARDVGLPMGSGGPATSYNEQFF
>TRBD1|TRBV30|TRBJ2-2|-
TGTGCCTGGGCAGGGGGAGACACCGGGGAGCTGTTTTTT
CAWAGGDTGELFF
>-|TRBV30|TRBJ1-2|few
TGTGCCTGGAGTGCCAGCCCAAACTATGGCTACACCTTC
CAWSASPNYGYTF
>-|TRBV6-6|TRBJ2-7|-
TGTACCAGCAGCGTTACTGGGTCCTACGAGCAGTACTTC
CTSSVTGSYEQYF
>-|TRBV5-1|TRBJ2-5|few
TGCGCCAGCCACCCCACTCCCGGACAAGAGACCCAGTACTTC
CASHPTPGQETQYF
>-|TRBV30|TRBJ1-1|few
TGTGCCTGGAGTGTATCCGGGGGAGAAATGAACACTGAAGCTTTCTTT
CAWSVSGGEMNTEAFF
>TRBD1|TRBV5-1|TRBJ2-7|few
TGCGCCAGCAGCTACCTAACAGGGGGCTCCTACGAGCAGTACTTC
CASSYLTGGSYEQYF
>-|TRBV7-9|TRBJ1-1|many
TGTGCCAGCAGCTTAAAGCAAGCAGCTGAAGCTTTCTTT
CASSLKQAAEAFF
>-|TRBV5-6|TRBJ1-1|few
TGTGCCAGCAGCCCCGCCGGGATCGGGCAGAACACTGAAGCTTTCTTT
CASSPAGIGQNTEAFF
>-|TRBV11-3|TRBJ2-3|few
TGTGCCAGCAGCTTTCCTCCTGCCAATACGCAGTATTTT
CASSFPPANTQYF
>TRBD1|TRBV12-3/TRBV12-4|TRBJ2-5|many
TGTGCCAGCAGTTTAGGAGGGACAGGGAAGAACTTC
CASSLGGTGKNF
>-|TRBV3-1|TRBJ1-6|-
TGTGCCAGCAGCCCCACCAAGAAGAGCCCTTCACCCCTCCACTTT
CASSPTKKSPSPLHF
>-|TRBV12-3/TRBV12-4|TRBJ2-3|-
TGTGCCAGCAGTTACCCCCCCGGAGGAGGCACAGATACGCAGTATTTT
CASSYPPGGGTDTQYF
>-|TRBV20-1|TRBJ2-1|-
TGCAGTGCCGAGCCCCAGAATGAGCAGTTCTTC
CSAEPQNEQFF
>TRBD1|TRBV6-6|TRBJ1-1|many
TGTGCCAGCAGTCAGCCGGGACAGTTTACCCTGAACACTGAAGCTTTCTTT
CASSQPGQFTLNTEAFF
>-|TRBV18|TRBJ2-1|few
TGTGCCAGCTCACCGGACCAGCTTAGAGTAGATGAGCAGTTCTTC
CASSPDQLRVDEQFF
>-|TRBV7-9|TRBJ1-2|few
TGTGCCAGCAGCTTAGGGGGTTCGGGCCGGGACACCGAAAACTATGGCTACACCTTC
CASSLGGSGRDTENYGYTF
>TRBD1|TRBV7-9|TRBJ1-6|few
TGTGCCAGCAGCTTAGGCGGAGGCAGGGGGAATTCACCCCTCCACTTT
CASSLGGGRGNSPLHF
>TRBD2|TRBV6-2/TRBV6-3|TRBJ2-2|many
TGTGCCAGTAGCGGGGCCGGGGACACCGGGGAGCTGTTTTTT
CASSGAGDTGELFF
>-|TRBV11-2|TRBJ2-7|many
TGTGCCAGCAGCTCAACAGGGGAGCAGTACTTC
CASSSTGEQYF
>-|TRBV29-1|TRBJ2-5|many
TGCAGCGTTGAAAGCTCAGGGGGGGAGACCCAGTACTTC
CSVESSGGETQYF
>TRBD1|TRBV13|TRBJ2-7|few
TGTGCCAGCAGCCAACAGGGGGACCACGAGCAGTACTTC
CASSQQGDHEQYF
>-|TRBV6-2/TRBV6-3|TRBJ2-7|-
TGTGCCAGCAGCCCCGGGGTAGCGATCCACGAGCAGTACTTC
CASSPGVAIHEQYF
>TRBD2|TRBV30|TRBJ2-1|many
TGTGCCTGGATCCCCCATAGCGCGGGGGTCCATGAGCAGTTCTTC
CAWIPHSAGVHEQFF
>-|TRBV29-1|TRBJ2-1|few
TGCAGCGTTGAAAACCCAGTCTCCTACAATGAGCAGTTCTTC
CSVENPVSYNEQFF
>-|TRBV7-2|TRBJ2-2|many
TGTGCCAGCAGCCCCTCCGGCCTAGCCTTACAGGGTGTCGGGGAGCTGTTTTTT
CASSPSGLALQGVGELFF
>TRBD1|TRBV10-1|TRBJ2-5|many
TGCGCCAGCGGGAACAGGGGTGAGACCCAGTACTTC
CASGNRGETQYF
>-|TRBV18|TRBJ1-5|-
TGTGCCAGCTCCTACTCTCTCGATCAGCCCCAGCATTTT
CASSYSLDQPQHF
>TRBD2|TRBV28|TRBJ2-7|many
TGTGCCAGCAGTGAAATAGCGGGGGAGCAGTACTTC
CASSEIAGEQYF
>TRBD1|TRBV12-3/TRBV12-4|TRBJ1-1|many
TGTGCCAGCAGTTTATGGACAGGGAGGACTGAAGCTTTCTTT
CASSLWTGRTEAFF
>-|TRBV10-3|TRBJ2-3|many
TGTGCCATCAGTGAGTCCCAGTCTAGCACAGATACGCAGTATTTT
CAISESQSSTDTQYF
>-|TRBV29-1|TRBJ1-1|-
TGCAGCGTTGGGGTGTCGGGGCTTAACACTGAAGCTTTCTTT
CSVGVSGLNTEAFF
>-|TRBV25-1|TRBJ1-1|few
TGTGCCAGCAGTGCCTCCGCTCACACTGAAGCTTTCTTT
CASSASAHTEAFF
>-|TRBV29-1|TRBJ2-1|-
TGCAGCGTTGACAGGTATGAGCAGTTCTTC
CSVDRYEQFF
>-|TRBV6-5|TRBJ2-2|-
TGTGCCAGCAGTTACGGAATGAACACCGGGGAGCTGTTTTTT
CASSYGMNTGELFF
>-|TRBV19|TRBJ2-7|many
TGTGCCAGTAGTAACGTTGGGGGGCGAATCACCGAGCAGTACTTC
CASSNVGGRITEQYF
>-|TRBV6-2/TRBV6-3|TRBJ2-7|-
TGTGCCAGCAGTCAACCCCCCGTCTACGAGCAGTACTTC
CASSQPPVYEQYF
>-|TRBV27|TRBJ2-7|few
TGTGCCAGCAGTTTCATCCCCACAGGGAGGGACGAGCAGTACTTC
CASSFIPTGRDEQYF
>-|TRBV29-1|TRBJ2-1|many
TGCAGCGTCGCAAGGGCTAGCGACAATGAGCAGTTCTTC
CSVARASDNEQFF